Below, 22 T cell receptor beta chains from the same sample are listed, as sequenced in a study of T cell responses to AZD1222 COVID-19 vaccine. Data came from immunoSEQ multiplex PCR; TCRdb stores just in-frame clones and leaves some out. The table shows approximately 200,000 clones, with roughly nine tenths occurring only once. Material: peripheral blood, obtained 28 days after the second AZD1222 dose. These TCRs come from an adult who received the AZD1222 COVID-19 vaccine.

The chain uses TRBV2 and TRBJ2-2; 10 bases match TRBD2. This CDR3 has 16 residues. The V gene end was trimmed by 8 bases and the J gene end by 5 bases; junction bases not matched to a gene: 11. Germline-derived CDR1 and CDR2 are SNHLY and FYNNEI. CDR3 loop: CASRGSGRRWTGELFF. Written as DNA, the CDR3 is TGTGCCAGCCGGGGTAGCGGGAGGAGGTGGACCGGGGAGCTGTTTTTT.

This clone was counted once. The chain is built from TRBV27 and TRBJ1-5; D uncertain. The V and J ends lost 7 bases and 10 bases respectively, with 14 bases between them. The germline V gene has CDR1 MNHEY and CDR2 SMNVEV (reference sequence). The CDR3 has 12 residues. The CDR3 DNA reads as TGTGCCAGCAAACAAGGAGGAGAACCCCAGCATTTT. It is translated as CASKQGGEPQHF.

The CDR3 spells CASSFRGYNSPLHF. The CDR3 DNA sequence: TGTGCCAGTAGCTTCAGGGGATATAATTCACCCCTCCACTTT. The J gene is TRBJ1-6, the V gene TRBV19; weak D call: TRBD1 (6 bases). V was cut by 6 bases and J by 4 bases, with 10 bases left in between. This CDR3 spans 14 amino acids. CDR1 and CDR2 from the germline V gene are LNHDA and SQIVND (reference sequence).

The gene calls are TRBV3-1 (or the pseudogene TRBV3-2) and TRBJ1-2, with TRBD1 identical over 8 bases. Germline V lookup: CDR1 LGHDT, CDR2 YNNKEL (reference sequence). Trimming cost V 3 bases and J 8 bases; bases outside gene matches: 5. The CDR3 is 13 residues long. This CDR3 is CASSQDRVYGYTF. The CDR3 bases are TGTGCCAGCAGCCAGGACAGGGTTTACGGCTACACCTTC.

This clone came up once. The V and J genes are TRBV25-1 and TRBJ2-6, with D perhaps matching TRBD1 or TRBD2 (5 bases each). V gave up 4 bases and J gave up 0 bases, with 10 bases separating them. Germline V gene lookup returns CDR1 MGHDK and CDR2 SYGVNS. The CDR3 extends over 16 amino acids. The CDR3 nucleotides are TGTGCCAGCAGTGCTTGGGACGTCTCTGGGGCCAACGTCCTGACTTTC. It is translated as CASSAWDVSGANVLTF. The complete variable domain, with remaining parts taken from reference TRBV25-1 and TRBJ2-6, reads EADIYQTPRYLVIGTGKKITLECSQTMGHDKMYWYQQDPGMELHLIHYSYGVNSTEKGDLSSESTVSRIRTEHFPLTLESARPSHTSQYLCASSAWDVSGANVLTFGAGSRLTVL.

The chain employs TRBV18 and TRBJ1-5; no firm D call. CDR3 size: 13 residues. The V gene lost 2 bases and the J gene lost 4 bases, with 6 bases spanning the gap. Germline CDR1 is KGHSH and CDR2 is LQKENI. The CDR3 is CASSPSENQPQHF. The CDR3 nucleotides read TGTGCCAGCTCACCATCAGAAAATCAGCCCCAGCATTTT.

J is TRBJ2-7 and V is TRBV6-6, with 11 bases identical to TRBD2. CDR3 size: 14 residues. The germline gives CDR1 MNHNY, CDR2 SVGAGI (reference sequence). With 0 bases clipped from V and 6 bases from J, the junction kept 1 base outside the gene matches. Here the CDR3 DNA reads TGTGCCAGCAGTTACTCGGGGACTAGCGGCGAGCAGTACTTC. Translated, it gives CASSYSGTSGEQYF.

The CDR3 is CATSGRTGELFF. CDR3 bases: TGTGCCACCAGTGGGAGGACCGGGGAGCTGTTTTTT. J is TRBJ2-2 and V is TRBV24-1; D may be TRBD2 (5 bases). The CDR3 spans 12 residues. Germline loops: CDR1 KGHDR, CDR2 SFDVKD. V lost 5 bases, J lost 5 bases, and 5 bases lay in between.

This sequence joins TRBV28 and TRBJ1-2, with TRBD1 matching 9 bases. J lost 6 bases, V lost 6 bases, and 14 bases had no gene match. Germline V CDR1 and CDR2: MDHEN, SYDVKM. This CDR3 region has 16 residues. The CDR3 region is CASSRDRAVGSNGYTF. The DNA for the CDR3 is TGTGCCAGCAGCAGGGACAGGGCTGTGGGTTCTAATGGCTACACCTTC.

This clone was observed a handful of times. Within the sample, other DNA sequences also encode this same CDR3. V gene TRBV7-6 combines with J gene TRBJ2-7; TRBD2 might be the D (6 bases). Germline V lookup: CDR1 SGHVS, CDR2 FNYEAQ. V shed 5 bases and J shed 3 bases, with 11 bases lying between them. CDR3 length: 13 residues. Written as DNA, the CDR3 is TGTGCCAGCAGCCCCCGGGGGAGCTACGAGCAGTACTTC. Its translation: CASSPRGSYEQYF.

V usage is TRBV12-3 or TRBV12-4 and J usage is TRBJ2-5; D not certain. This CDR3 comprises 12 residues. Between the trimmed V and J ends, which lost 1 base and 5 bases, there was a span of 5 bases. Here the CDR3 DNA reads TGTGCCAGCAGTTTAGAGACGGAGACCCAGTACTTC. Protein sequence: CASSLETETQYF.

This rearrangement joins TRBV7-9 to TRBJ1-1; no definite D call. CDR1 and CDR2 from the germline V gene are SEHNR and FQNEAQ (reference sequence). CDR3 length: 13 amino acids. V was shortened by 2 bases and J by 11 bases, with 15 bases between the two germline ends. The CDR3 here is CASSLTTLRGAFF. CDR3 nucleotides: TGTGCCAGCAGCTTAACCACCTTGCGAGGCGCTTTCTTT.

The chain's CDR3 is CASREWKGGTDTQYF. CDR3 nucleotides: TGTGCCAGCAGAGAGTGGAAGGGGGGCACAGATACGCAGTATTTT. This sequence joins TRBV6-5 and TRBJ2-3, with D perhaps TRBD1 (6 bases). The V end lost 6 bases, the J end lost 1 base, and 14 bases lay between the germline ends. The CDR3 runs to 15 residues. Germline V gene sequence: CDR1 MNHEY, CDR2 SVGAGI.

J is TRBJ2-7 and V is TRBV10-3; D may be TRBD1 (5 bases). Germline lookup yields CDR1 ENHRY and CDR2 SYGVKD. This CDR3 comprises 15 residues. Deletions cut 10 bases from V and 3 bases from J, with 22 bases between. In DNA, the CDR3 is TGTGCCAGCTCTACCGCAGATCACAGGTTCTACGAGCAGTACTTC. Translating it yields CASSTADHRFYEQYF.

The chain has TRBV6-6 and TRBJ2-1; 9 bases align to TRBD2. V shed 6 bases, J shed 6 bases, and the junction held 6 bases outside the gene matches. Germline values: CDR1 MNHNY, CDR2 SVGAGI (reference sequence). The CDR3 length is 14 residues. The CDR3 bases are TGTGCCAGCAGCCGGGGGCGGGAGGGCAATGAGCAGTTCTTC. Translated, it gives CASSRGREGNEQFF.

The CDR3: CASSRPGPGNTIYF. The CDR3 DNA is TGTGCCAGCAGCCGTCCGGGACCCGGAAACACCATATATTTT. The rearrangement joins TRBV14 to TRBJ1-3, with a possible D match to TRBD1 (5 bases). The CDR3 length is 14 residues. CDR1 and CDR2 from the germline V gene are SGHDN and FVKESK. V was pared by 4 bases and J by 4 bases, with 11 bases between.

The rearrangement uses TRBV28 and TRBJ1-1; no clear D gene. With 1 base removed from V and 4 bases from J, the gap between germline ends came to 7 bases. Germline CDR1 is MDHEN and CDR2 is SYDVKM. The CDR3 contains 13 residues. Here the CDR3 DNA reads TGTGCCAGCAGTTTATCGTCGGGCACTGAAGCTTTCTTT. Its protein product is CASSLSSGTEAFF.

The J gene is TRBJ1-4, the V gene TRBV12-5, with unresolved D. V dropped 6 bases and J dropped 5 bases, with 25 bases sitting between them. CDR1 LGHNT and CDR2 FRNRAP come from the germline V gene. The length of the CDR3 is 18 residues. CDR3 nucleotides: TGTGCTAGTGGGATGCACCTTTTGGTGGAGCATTTGAATGAAAAACTGTTTTTT. Translation gives CASGMHLLVEHLNEKLFF.

This chain connects TRBV4-2 to TRBJ1-2; D might be TRBD1 (6 bases). The CDR3 loop spans 17 amino acids. The V and J ends lost 0 bases and 4 bases respectively, with 18 bases between them. Germline V gene data show CDR1 as LGHNA and CDR2 as YNFKEQ. The CDR3, as DNA: TGTGCCAGCAGCCAAGAAGTACTGATAGGGGGTGGCTATGGCTACACCTTC. Translating gives CASSQEVLIGGGYGYTF.

The genes are TRBV5-1 and TRBJ2-7; weak D call: TRBD1 (5 bases). The germline CDR1 and CDR2 sequences are SGHRS and YFSETQ. The V and J ends lost 0 bases and 5 bases respectively, with 15 bases between them. The CDR3 length is 15 residues. CDR3 DNA: TGCGCCAGCAGCTTGGCCTGGGGCTCCTCGAACGAGCAGTACTTC. This translates into CASSLAWGSSNEQYF.

As DNA, the CDR3 is TGTGCCAGCAGCTTTATCTCCGGGGAGCTGTTTTTT. Encoded protein: CASSFISGELFF. The gene calls are TRBV7-9 and TRBJ2-2; D ambiguous. Germline V gene sequence: CDR1 SEHNR, CDR2 FQNEAQ (reference sequence). The CDR3 contains 12 residues. V lost 3 bases and J lost 6, with 5 bases in between.

This clone has a single count. The chain combines TRBV13 with TRBJ2-3, with D possibly matching TRBD2 (6 bases). The CDR3 extends over 17 amino acids. Trimming cost V 1 base and J 9 bases, with 23 bases left between them. Germline V gene data show CDR1 as PRHDT and CDR2 as FYEKMQ (reference sequence). CDR3 nucleotide sequence: TGTGCCAGCAGCTTAGCCCCCTCGGTTGGCGGCCGGGGGACGCAGTATTTT. It codes for CASSLAPSVGGRGTQYF.